These T cell receptor beta chains were read from a single sample in a study of shared clonotypes between healthy human individuals. The protocol was immunoSEQ multiplex PCR, while the TCRdb copy is restricted to in-frame clones and leaves out a portion. The table lists under 2,500,000 clones, nearly 97% of them singletons. The sample consisted of naive CD4+ T cells sorted from blood. Every receptor here comes from a man aged 18 to 29 in good health. Both conserved end residues are part of each CDR3. Fields, in order: J gene, V gene, CDR3 protein.

j_gene: TRBJ1-5; v_gene: TRBV2; CDR3aa: CASSAPGTDQPQHF
j_gene: TRBJ2-7; v_gene: TRBV10-2; CDR3aa: CASSEGTSGRYEQYF
j_gene: TRBJ2-1; v_gene: TRBV29-1; CDR3aa: CSAGTVGFLNEQFF
j_gene: TRBJ2-7; v_gene: TRBV5-1; CDR3aa: CASSLVALAGAYEQYF
j_gene: TRBJ1-2; v_gene: TRBV30; CDR3aa: CAWSLTDNYGYTF
j_gene: TRBJ2-5; v_gene: TRBV4-1; CDR3aa: CASSTRTSGGQETQYF
j_gene: TRBJ1-2; v_gene: TRBV19; CDR3aa: CASSPRGQGDYGYTF
j_gene: TRBJ2-5; v_gene: TRBV2; CDR3aa: CASKGGSRVGETQYF
j_gene: TRBJ2-7; v_gene: TRBV27; CDR3aa: CASSLGQGPYEQYF
j_gene: TRBJ2-1; v_gene: TRBV18; CDR3aa: CASSPRDSVPVQFF
j_gene: TRBJ1-5; v_gene: TRBV30; CDR3aa: CAWSRGGRAVVQPQHF
j_gene: TRBJ1-5; v_gene: TRBV28; CDR3aa: CASSFPTEGAWGNQPQHF
j_gene: TRBJ2-5; v_gene: TRBV10-2; CDR3aa: CASGSIGEETQYF
j_gene: TRBJ2-7; v_gene: TRBV6-1; CDR3aa: CASGGTVGPYEQYF
j_gene: TRBJ1-2; v_gene: TRBV6-5; CDR3aa: CASSYSWDYGYTF
j_gene: TRBJ2-1; v_gene: TRBV7-6; CDR3aa: CASSFSSGSYNEQFF
j_gene: TRBJ2-5; v_gene: TRBV7-2; CDR3aa: CASSPAGGLQETQYF
j_gene: TRBJ1-5; v_gene: TRBV4-1; CDR3aa: CASSQEFPGGNQPQHF
j_gene: TRBJ1-6; v_gene: TRBV7-9; CDR3aa: CASSLSGLANSPLHF
j_gene: TRBJ1-2; v_gene: TRBV5-1; CDR3aa: CASSLSRVRLNTRRGYGYTF
j_gene: TRBJ2-3; v_gene: TRBV2; CDR3aa: CASRPSGLSTDTQYF
j_gene: TRBJ2-7; v_gene: TRBV28; CDR3aa: CASSFMGGDFSYEQYF
j_gene: TRBJ2-5; v_gene: TRBV5-1; CDR3aa: CASSLKAGRVETQYF
j_gene: TRBJ2-5; v_gene: TRBV7-2; CDR3aa: CASSLIPGMGETQYF
j_gene: TRBJ2-4; v_gene: TRBV7-2; CDR3aa: CASSSGLAGAKNIQYF
j_gene: TRBJ2-7; v_gene: TRBV19; CDR3aa: CASSITGTSVAYEQYF
j_gene: TRBJ1-2; v_gene: TRBV29-1; CDR3aa: CSFKGQGDSNYGYTF
j_gene: TRBJ2-3; v_gene: TRBV4-3; CDR3aa: CASSPGQIITDTQYF
j_gene: TRBJ1-6; v_gene: TRBV7-9; CDR3aa: CASSLAGRAGSPLHF
j_gene: TRBJ2-3; v_gene: TRBV7-8; CDR3aa: CASSLGKGDTQYF
j_gene: TRBJ2-7; v_gene: TRBV11-2; CDR3aa: CASSFQGYEQYF
j_gene: TRBJ2-2; v_gene: TRBV13; CDR3aa: CASSLVFGGTGELFF
j_gene: TRBJ1-2; v_gene: TRBV29-1; CDR3aa: CSVEGLNTF
j_gene: TRBJ2-7; v_gene: TRBV6-5; CDR3aa: CASSYGGTGAQQYF
j_gene: TRBJ1-1; v_gene: TRBV7-2; CDR3aa: CASSAGQGHTEAFF
j_gene: TRBJ1-2; v_gene: TRBV6-1; CDR3aa: CATTGQIDGYTF
j_gene: TRBJ2-7; v_gene: TRBV6-1; CDR3aa: CASRTITGTYEQYF
j_gene: TRBJ1-6; v_gene: TRBV6-1; CDR3aa: CASSLTGENSPLHF
j_gene: TRBJ2-3; v_gene: TRBV5-1; CDR3aa: CASSVDISTDTQYF
j_gene: TRBJ2-7; v_gene: TRBV18; CDR3aa: CASSPMPGTSGMYEQYF
j_gene: TRBJ1-1; v_gene: TRBV19; CDR3aa: CATNTGHLNTEAFF
j_gene: TRBJ2-1; v_gene: TRBV6-5; CDR3aa: CASSLEGGGYNEQFF
j_gene: TRBJ2-7; v_gene: TRBV7-2; CDR3aa: CASSRVRSGEYEQYF
j_gene: TRBJ1-5; v_gene: TRBV2; CDR3aa: CASSRTGGNQPQHF
j_gene: TRBJ1-1; v_gene: TRBV30; CDR3aa: CAWRKGHLNTEAFF
j_gene: TRBJ2-1; v_gene: TRBV7-2; CDR3aa: CASSVTSGSYNEQFF
j_gene: TRBJ2-6; v_gene: TRBV4-3; CDR3aa: CASSSLAGGPPGANVLTF
j_gene: TRBJ1-1; v_gene: TRBV5-1; CDR3aa: CASSSQGGEAFF
j_gene: TRBJ2-1; v_gene: TRBV6-1; CDR3aa: CASSETRVAEQFF
j_gene: TRBJ1-6; v_gene: TRBV19; CDR3aa: CASSPQGNSPLHF
j_gene: TRBJ1-4; v_gene: TRBV5-1; CDR3aa: CASSLRPATNEKLFF
j_gene: TRBJ1-5; v_gene: TRBV7-9; CDR3aa: CASSLGIANPNQPQHF
j_gene: TRBJ2-3; v_gene: TRBV5-1; CDR3aa: CASSRTSTDTQYF
j_gene: TRBJ2-5; v_gene: TRBV18; CDR3aa: CASSPRQKETQYF
j_gene: TRBJ2-7; v_gene: TRBV5-1; CDR3aa: CASSLEGGTEQYF